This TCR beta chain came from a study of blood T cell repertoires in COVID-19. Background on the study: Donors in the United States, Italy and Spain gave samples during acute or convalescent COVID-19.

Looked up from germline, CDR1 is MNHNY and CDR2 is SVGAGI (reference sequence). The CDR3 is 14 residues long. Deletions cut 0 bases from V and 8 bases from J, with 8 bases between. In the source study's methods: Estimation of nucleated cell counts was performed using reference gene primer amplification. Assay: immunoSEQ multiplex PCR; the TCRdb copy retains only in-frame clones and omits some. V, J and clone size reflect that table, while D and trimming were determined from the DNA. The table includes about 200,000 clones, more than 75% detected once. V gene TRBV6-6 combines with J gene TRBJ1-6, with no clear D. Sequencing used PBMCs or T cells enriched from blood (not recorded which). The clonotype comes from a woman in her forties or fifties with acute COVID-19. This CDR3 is CASSYSKRDSPLHF. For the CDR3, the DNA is TGTGCCAGCAGTTACTCGAAGAGGGATTCACCCCTCCACTTT.